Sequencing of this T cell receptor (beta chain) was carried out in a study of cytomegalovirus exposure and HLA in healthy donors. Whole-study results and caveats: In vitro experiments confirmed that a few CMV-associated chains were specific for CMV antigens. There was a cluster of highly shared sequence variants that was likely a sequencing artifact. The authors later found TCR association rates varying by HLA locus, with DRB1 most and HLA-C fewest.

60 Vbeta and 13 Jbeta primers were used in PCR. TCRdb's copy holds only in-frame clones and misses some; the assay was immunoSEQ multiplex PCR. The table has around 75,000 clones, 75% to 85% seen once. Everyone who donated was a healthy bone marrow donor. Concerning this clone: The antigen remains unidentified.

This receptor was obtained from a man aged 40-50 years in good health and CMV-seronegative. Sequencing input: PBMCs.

CDR3 bases: TGTGCCAGCAGCGTCAGGGGGCTGGAGATCGAGCAGTACTTC. Residues: CASSVRGLEIEQYF. The chain couples TRBV9 to TRBJ2-7, with TRBD1 matching 8 bases. The V gene end was trimmed by 2 bases and the J gene end by 6 bases; junction bases not matched to a gene: 7. Germline CDR1 reads SGDLS; CDR2 reads YYNGEE. This CDR3 has 14 residues.